The sample holds one count of the clone carrying this T cell receptor (beta chain). The data were taken from a study of blood T cell repertoires in COVID-19. Study-level background: Spain, Italy and the United States supplied samples that represented acute and convalescent COVID-19. PBMCs, B-cell-depleted T cells, or T cells were the source of the cDNA or gDNA that made up the material.

V was cut by 1 base and J by 2 bases, with 8 bases left in between. Looked up from germline, CDR1 is SGHTA and CDR2 is FQGTGA. The CDR3 runs to 14 residues. Authors' processing steps: Cell counts per sample came from amplifying reference gene primers. Produced via immunoSEQ multiplex PCR; TCRdb's table is partial and in-frame only. That table supplies the V and J calls and clone size; D and trimming were determined from the DNA. The sample lists about 250,000 clones; 65% to 85% were seen once. This TCR came from a human donor in a cohort sampled during active COVID-19. The chain is built from TRBV7-3 and TRBJ1-1, with D unclear. Sequenced input: peripheral blood. CDR3: CASSLRAGNTEAFF. CDR3 nucleotides: TGTGCCAGCAGCTTAAGGGCGGGTAACACTGAAGCTTTCTTT.